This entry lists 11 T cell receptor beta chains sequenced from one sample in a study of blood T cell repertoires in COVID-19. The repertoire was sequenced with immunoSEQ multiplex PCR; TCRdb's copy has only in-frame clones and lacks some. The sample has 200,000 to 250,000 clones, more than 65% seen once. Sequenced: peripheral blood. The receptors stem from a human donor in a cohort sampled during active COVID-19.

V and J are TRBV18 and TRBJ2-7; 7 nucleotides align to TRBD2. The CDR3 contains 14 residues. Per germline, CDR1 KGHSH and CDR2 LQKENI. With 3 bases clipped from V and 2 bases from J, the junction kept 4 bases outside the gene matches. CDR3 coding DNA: TGTGCCAGCTCACCCGGGGGGACCCCCTACGAGCAGTACTTC. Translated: CASSPGGTPYEQYF.

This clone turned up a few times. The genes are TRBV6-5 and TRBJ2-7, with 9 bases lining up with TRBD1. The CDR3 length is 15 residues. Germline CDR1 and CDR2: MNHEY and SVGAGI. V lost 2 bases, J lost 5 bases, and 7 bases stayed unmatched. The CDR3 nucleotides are TGTGCCAGCAGTTACACACAGGGGGCAAGCGACGAGCAGTACTTC. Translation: CASSYTQGASDEQYF.

The CDR3 nucleotides are TGTGCCAGCAGCGCGGGACAGGGGGACGGCTATGGCTACACCTTC. It translates to CASSAGQGDGYGYTF. This rearrangement joins TRBV5-6 to TRBJ1-2; TRBD1 matches at 11 bases. The CDR3 consists of 15 residues. Trimming at V came to 4 bases and at J to 4 bases, leaving 6 bases not matched to a gene. The germline V gene encodes CDR1 SGHDT and CDR2 YYEEEE.

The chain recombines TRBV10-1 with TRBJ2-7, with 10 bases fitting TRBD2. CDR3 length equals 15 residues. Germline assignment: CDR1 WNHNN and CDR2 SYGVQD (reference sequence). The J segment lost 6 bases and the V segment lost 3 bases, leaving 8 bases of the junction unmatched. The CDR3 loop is CASSDSGLAGVEQYF. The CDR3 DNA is TGCGCCAGCAGTGATTCCGGGCTAGCGGGAGTCGAGCAGTACTTC.

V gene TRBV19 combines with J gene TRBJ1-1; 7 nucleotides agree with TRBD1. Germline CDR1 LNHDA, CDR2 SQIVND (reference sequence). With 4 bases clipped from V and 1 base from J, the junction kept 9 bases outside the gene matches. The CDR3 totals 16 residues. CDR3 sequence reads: CASSRPRTGKNTEAFF. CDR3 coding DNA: TGTGCCAGTAGTAGACCCCGGACAGGAAAGAACACTGAAGCTTTCTTT.

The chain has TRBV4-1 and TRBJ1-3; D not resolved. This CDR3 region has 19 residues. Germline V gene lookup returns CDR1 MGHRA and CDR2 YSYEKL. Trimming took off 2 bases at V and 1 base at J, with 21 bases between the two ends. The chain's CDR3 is CASSQMDGRVEVSGNTIYF. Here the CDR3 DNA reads TGCGCCAGCAGCCAAATGGATGGGAGGGTCGAGGTTTCTGGAAACACCATATATTTT.

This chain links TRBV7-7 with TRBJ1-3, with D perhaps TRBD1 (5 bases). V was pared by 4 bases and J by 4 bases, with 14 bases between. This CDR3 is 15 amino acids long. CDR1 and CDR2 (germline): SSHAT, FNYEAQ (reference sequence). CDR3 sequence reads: CASSSDSTFGNTIYF. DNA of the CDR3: TGTGCCAGCAGCTCCGACAGCACGTTCGGAAACACCATATATTTT.

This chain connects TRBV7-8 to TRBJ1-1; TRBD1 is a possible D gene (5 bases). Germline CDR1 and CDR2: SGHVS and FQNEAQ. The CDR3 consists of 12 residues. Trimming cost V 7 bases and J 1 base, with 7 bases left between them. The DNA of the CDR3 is TGTGCCAGCAACGGGGGGAACACTGAAGCTTTCTTT. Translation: CASNGGNTEAFF.

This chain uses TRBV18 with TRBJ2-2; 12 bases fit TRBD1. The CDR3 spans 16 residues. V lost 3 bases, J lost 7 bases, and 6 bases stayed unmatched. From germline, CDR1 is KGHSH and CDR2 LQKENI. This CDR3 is CASSPLGQGANGELFF. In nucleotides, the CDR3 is TGTGCCAGCTCACCCCTGGGACAGGGGGCTAACGGGGAGCTGTTTTTT.

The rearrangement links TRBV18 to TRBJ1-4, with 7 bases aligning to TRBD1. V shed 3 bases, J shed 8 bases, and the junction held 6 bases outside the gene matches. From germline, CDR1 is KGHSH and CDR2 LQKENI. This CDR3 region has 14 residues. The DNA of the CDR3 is TGTGCCAGCTCACCGAGGCAGGGGGGCGAAAAACTGTTTTTT. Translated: CASSPRQGGEKLFF. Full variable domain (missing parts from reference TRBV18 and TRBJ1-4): NAGVMQNPRHLVRRRGQEARLRCSPMKGHSHVYWYRQLPEEGLKFMVYLQKENIIDESGMPKERFSAEFPKEGPSILRIQQVVRGDSAAYFCASSPRQGGEKLFFGSGTQLSVL.

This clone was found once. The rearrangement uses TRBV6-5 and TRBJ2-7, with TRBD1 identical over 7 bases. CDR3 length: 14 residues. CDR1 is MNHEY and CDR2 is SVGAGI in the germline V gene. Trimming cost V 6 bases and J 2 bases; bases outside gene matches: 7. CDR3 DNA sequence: TGTGCCAGCAGACAGACAGGGTCCACCTACGAGCAGTACTTC. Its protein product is CASRQTGSTYEQYF.